The clone carrying this T cell receptor (beta chain) was counted only a few times. The antigen remains unidentified. Between roughly 17 and 30 mg of unsorted bulk tissue served as the source from which RNA and DNA were co-extracted. Surgery removed the patients' primary liver carcinoma. Chronic HBV infection was present in the patients, who were treatment-naive. The input was about 490 ng total RNA; TCR beta cDNA was made from it with a constant-region primer. TCR beta libraries came from three nested multiplex PCR rounds using slightly modified ARM-PCR. Each of the first two PCR rounds ran roughly 9 cycles with TRBV1-TRBV30 forward and C-beta reverse primers. TCRdb independently ran MiXCR on the multiplex PCR reads; one entry per CDR3 protein. The data contain approximately 88,000 distinct CDR3 sequences, 55% to 75% of them seen just once; the ten biggest clones take up 27%. The data were taken from a study of tumor-infiltrating lymphocytes in primary liver carcinoma.

Study-wide results and limits: Blood fell significantly below tumors in its top-250-clone fraction (p = 0.039).

Germline loops: CDR1 MDHEN, CDR2 SYDVKM. The V gene lost 3 bases and the J gene lost 4 bases, with 7 bases spanning the gap. CDR3 length: 12 amino acids. The specimen sequenced was tumor-adjacent normal liver tissue. V is TRBV28 and J is TRBJ2-7; unclear D gene. The TCR comes from a middle-aged man with primary liver carcinoma and hepatitis B virus infection. The CDR3 DNA reads TGTGCCAGCAGTTTTGTGAATTACGAGCAGTACTTC. It encodes CASSFVNYEQYF.